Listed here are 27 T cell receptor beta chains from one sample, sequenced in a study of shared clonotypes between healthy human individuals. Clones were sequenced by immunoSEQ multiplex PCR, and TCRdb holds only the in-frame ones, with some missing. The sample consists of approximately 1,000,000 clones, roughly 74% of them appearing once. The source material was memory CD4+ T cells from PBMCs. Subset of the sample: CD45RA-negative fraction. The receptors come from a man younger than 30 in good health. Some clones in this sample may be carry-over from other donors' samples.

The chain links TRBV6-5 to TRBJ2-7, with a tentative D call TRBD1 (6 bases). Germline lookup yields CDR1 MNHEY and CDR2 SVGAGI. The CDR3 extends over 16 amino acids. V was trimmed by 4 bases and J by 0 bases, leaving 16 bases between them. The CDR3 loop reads CASSSLRTDNSYEQYF. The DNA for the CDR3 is TGTGCCAGCAGTTCCTTAAGGACAGACAACTCCTACGAGCAGTACTTC.

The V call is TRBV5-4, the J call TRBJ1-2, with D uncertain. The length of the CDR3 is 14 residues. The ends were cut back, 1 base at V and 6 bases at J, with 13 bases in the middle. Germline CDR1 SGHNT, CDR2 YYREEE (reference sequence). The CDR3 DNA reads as TGTGCCAGCAGCTTGCGGCGCGTTGGGGATGGCTACACCTTC. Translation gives CASSLRRVGDGYTF.

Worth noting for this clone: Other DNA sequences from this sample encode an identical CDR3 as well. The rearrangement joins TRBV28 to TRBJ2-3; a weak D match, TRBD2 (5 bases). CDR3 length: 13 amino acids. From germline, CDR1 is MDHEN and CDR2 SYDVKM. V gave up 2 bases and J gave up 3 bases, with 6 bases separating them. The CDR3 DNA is TGTGCCAGCAGTTTAGGGGAGACAGATACGCAGTATTTT. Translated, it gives CASSLGETDTQYF.

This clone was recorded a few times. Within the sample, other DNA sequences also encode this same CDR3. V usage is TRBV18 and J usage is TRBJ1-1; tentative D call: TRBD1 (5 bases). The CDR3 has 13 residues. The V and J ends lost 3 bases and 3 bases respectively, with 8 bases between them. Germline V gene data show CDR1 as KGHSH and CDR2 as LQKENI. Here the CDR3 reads CASSPDRYTEAFF. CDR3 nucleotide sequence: TGTGCCAGCTCACCTGACAGATACACTGAAGCTTTCTTT.

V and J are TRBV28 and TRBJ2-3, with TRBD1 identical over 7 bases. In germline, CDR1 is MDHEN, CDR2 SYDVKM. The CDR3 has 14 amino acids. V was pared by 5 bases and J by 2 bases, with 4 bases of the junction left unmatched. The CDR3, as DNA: TGTGCCAGCAGTCCGGGACAGCACACAGATACGCAGTATTTT. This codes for CASSPGQHTDTQYF.

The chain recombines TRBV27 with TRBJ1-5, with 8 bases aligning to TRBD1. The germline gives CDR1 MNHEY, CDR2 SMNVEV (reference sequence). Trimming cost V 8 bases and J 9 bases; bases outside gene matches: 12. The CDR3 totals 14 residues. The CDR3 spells CASGRGTGTGPQHF. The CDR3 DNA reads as TGTGCCAGCGGAAGAGGGACAGGCACGGGGCCCCAGCATTTT.

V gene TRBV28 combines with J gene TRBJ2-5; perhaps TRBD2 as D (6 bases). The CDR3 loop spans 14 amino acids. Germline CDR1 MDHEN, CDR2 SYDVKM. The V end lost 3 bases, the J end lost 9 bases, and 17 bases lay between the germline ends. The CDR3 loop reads CASSFASSGGAQYF. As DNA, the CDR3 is TGTGCCAGCAGTTTTGCTAGTTCGGGCGGGGCCCAGTACTTC.

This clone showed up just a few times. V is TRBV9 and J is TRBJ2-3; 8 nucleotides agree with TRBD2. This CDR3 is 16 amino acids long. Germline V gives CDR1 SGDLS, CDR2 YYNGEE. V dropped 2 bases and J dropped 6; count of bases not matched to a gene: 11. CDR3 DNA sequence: TGTGCCAGCAGCGTTAGCGGGGCCCGTGTGAGTGATACGCAGTATTTT. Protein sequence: CASSVSGARVSDTQYF.

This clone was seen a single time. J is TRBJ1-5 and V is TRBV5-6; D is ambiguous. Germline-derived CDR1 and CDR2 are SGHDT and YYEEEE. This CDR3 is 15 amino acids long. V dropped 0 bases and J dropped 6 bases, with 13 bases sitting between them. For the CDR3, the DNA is TGTGCCAGCAGCTTGGGAGGGCAATCAAGTCAGCCCCAGCATTTT. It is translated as CASSLGGQSSQPQHF.

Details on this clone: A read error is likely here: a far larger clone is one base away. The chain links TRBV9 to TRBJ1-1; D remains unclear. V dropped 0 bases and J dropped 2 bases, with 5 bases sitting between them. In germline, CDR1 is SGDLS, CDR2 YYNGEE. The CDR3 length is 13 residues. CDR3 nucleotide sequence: TGTGCCAGCAGCGTAGTGGCAAACACTGAAGCTTTCTTT. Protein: CASSVVANTEAFF.

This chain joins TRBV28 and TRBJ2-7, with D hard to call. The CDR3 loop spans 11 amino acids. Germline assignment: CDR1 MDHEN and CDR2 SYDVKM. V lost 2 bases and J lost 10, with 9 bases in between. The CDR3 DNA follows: TGTGCCAGCAGTTTAAGGTCTACCCAGTACTTC. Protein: CASSLRSTQYF.

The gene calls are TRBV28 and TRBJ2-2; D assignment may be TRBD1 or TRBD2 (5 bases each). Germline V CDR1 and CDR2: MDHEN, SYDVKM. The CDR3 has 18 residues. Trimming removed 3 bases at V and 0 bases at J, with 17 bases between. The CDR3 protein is CASSFPTGTGANTGELFF. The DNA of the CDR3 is TGTGCCAGCAGTTTCCCCACCGGGACGGGCGCGAACACCGGGGAGCTGTTTTTT.

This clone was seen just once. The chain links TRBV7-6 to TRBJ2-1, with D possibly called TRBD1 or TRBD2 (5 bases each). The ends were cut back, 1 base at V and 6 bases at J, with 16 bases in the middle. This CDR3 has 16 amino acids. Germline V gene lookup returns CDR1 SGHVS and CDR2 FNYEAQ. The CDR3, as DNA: TGTGCCAGCAGCTTAGGAGGGGCGGCAAGAAGCAATGAGCAGTTCTTC. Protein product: CASSLGGAARSNEQFF.

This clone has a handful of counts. In DNA form, the CDR3 reads TGTGCCAGCAGTGACTCGGTCGGCGGGAACACTGAAGCTTTCTTT. Residues: CASSDSVGGNTEAFF. J is TRBJ1-1 and V is TRBV6-4; no reliable D call. Trimming took off 0 bases at V and 1 base at J, with 9 bases between the two ends. Germline CDR1 and CDR2: MRHNA and SNTAGT. This CDR3 has 15 amino acids.

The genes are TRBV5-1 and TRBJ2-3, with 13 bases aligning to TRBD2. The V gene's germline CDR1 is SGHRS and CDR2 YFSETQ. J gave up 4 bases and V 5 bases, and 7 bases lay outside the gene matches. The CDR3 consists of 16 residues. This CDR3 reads CASSHGLAGAADTQYF. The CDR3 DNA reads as TGCGCCAGCAGTCATGGACTAGCGGGAGCCGCAGATACGCAGTATTTT.

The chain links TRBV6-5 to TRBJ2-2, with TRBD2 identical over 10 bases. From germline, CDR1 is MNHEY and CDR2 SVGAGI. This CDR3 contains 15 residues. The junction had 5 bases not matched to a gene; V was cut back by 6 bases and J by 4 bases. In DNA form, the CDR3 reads TGTGCCAGCAGCGCTCGACTAGCGGGCACCGGGGAGCTGTTTTTT. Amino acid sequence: CASSARLAGTGELFF.

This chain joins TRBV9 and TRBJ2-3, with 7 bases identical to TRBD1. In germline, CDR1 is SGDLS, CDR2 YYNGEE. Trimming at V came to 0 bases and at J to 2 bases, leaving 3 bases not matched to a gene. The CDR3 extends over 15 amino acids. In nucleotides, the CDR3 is TGTGCCAGCAGCGTAGAGGGACAGCTCACAGATACGCAGTATTTT. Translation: CASSVEGQLTDTQYF.

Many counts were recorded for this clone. The CDR3 is CASSYDKIGYTF. CDR3 DNA sequence: TGCGCCAGCAGCTACGACAAGATTGGCTACACCTTC. The J gene is TRBJ1-2, the V gene TRBV5-1, with D unclear. Per germline, CDR1 SGHRS and CDR2 YFSETQ. The CDR3 extends over 12 amino acids. V lost 3 bases, J lost 7 bases, and 10 bases lay in between. Full variable domain (outside the CDR3, taken from reference TRBV5-1 and TRBJ1-2): KAGVTQTPRYLIKTRGQQVTLSCSPISGHRSVSWYQQTPGQGLQFLFEYFSETQRNKGNFPGRFSGRQFSNSRSEMNVSTLELGDSALYLCASSYDKIGYTFGSGTRLTVV.

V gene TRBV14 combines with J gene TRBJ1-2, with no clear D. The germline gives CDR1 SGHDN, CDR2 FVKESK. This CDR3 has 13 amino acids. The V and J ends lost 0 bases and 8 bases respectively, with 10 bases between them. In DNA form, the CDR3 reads TGTGCCAGCAGCCAAGAACGGCATCTGGGCTACACCTTC. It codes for CASSQERHLGYTF.

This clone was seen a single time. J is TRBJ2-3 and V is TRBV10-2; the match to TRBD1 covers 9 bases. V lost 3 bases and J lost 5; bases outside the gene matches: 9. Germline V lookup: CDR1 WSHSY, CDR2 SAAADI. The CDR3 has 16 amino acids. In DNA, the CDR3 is TGCGCCAGCAGTGAATCCCGGACAGGGGCGGGAGATACGCAGTATTTT. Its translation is CASSESRTGAGDTQYF.

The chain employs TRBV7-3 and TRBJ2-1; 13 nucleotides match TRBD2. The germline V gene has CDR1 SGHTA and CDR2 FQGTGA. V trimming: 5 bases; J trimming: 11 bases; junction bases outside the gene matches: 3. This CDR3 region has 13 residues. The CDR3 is CASSTGLAGQQFF. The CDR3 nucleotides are TGTGCCAGCAGCACGGGACTAGCGGGGCAGCAGTTCTTC.

The CDR3 nucleotides are TGTGCCAGCAGCGGGATGACAGCGAACACTGAAGCTTTCTTT. Translation: CASSGMTANTEAFF. V gene TRBV5-4 combines with J gene TRBJ1-1; tentative D call: TRBD1 (5 bases). Trimming shortened V by 4 bases and J by 1 base, and 11 bases separated the two germline ends. The CDR3 contains 14 residues. CDR1 is SGHNT, CDR2 YYREEE, per germline (reference sequence).

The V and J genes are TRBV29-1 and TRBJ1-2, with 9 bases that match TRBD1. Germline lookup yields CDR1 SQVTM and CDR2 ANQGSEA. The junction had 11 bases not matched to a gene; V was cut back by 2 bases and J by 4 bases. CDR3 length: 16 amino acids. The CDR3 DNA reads TGCAGCGTTGAATTAGGAAGAACAGGGGGCTTCTATGGCTACACCTTC. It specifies CSVELGRTGGFYGYTF.

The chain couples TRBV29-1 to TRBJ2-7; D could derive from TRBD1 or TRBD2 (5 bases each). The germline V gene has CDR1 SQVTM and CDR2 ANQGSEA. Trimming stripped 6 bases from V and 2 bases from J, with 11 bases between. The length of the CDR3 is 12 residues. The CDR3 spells CSVGTDAYEQYF. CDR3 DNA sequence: TGCAGCGTCGGGACGGATGCCTACGAGCAGTACTTC.

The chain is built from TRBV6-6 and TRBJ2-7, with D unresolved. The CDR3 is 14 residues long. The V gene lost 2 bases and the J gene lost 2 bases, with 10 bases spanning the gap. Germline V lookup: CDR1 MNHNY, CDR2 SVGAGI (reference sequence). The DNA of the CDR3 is TGTGCCAGCAGTTACAGCTGGGCCACCTACGAGCAGTACTTC. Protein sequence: CASSYSWATYEQYF.

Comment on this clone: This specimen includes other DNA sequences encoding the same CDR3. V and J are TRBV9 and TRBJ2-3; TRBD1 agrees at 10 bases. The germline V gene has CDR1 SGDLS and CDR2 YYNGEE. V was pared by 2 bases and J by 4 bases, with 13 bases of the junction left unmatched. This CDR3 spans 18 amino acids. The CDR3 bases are TGTGCCAGCAGCGTGGGACAGGGGAGGGGATTGATTTCAGATACGCAGTATTTT. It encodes CASSVGQGRGLISDTQYF.

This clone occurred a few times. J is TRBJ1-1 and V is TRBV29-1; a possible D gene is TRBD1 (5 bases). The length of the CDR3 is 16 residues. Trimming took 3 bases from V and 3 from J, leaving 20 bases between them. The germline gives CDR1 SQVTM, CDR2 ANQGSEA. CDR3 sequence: CSVDYKAGRRDTEAFF. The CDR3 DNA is TGCAGCGTTGACTATAAGGCAGGGAGACGGGACACTGAAGCTTTCTTT.